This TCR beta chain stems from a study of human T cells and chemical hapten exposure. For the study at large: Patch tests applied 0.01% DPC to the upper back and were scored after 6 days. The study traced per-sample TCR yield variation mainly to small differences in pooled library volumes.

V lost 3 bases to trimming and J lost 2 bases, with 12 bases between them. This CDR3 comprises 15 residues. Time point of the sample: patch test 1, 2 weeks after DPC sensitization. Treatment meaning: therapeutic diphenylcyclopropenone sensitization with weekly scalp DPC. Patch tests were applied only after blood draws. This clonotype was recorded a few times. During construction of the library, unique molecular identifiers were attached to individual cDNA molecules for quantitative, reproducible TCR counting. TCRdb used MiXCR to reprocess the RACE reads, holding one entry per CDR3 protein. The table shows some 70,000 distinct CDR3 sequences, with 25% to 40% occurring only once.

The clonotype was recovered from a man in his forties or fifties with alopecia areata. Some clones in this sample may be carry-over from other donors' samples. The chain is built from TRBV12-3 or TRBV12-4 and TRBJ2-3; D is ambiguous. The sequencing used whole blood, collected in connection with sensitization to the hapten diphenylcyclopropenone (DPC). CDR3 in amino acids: CASSLGSLVTDTQYF. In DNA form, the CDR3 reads TGTGCCAGCAGTTTGGGCAGTCTTGTCACAGATACGCAGTATTTT.